These T cell receptor beta chains were read from a single sample in a study of graft-versus-host responses after intestinal transplantation. No antigen has been identified for these receptors. Sequencing used immunoSEQ multiplex PCR; TCRdb keeps in-frame clones, though not all of them. The repertoire consists of more than 70,000 clones, with roughly 90% occurring once and the leading ten covering around 0.1%. Material: unstimulated CD4+ T cells sorted from spleen or lymph node cells, obtained before intestinal transplant. The receptors come from a human donor who received an intestinal transplant. CDR3s leave out the opening cysteine and the closing phenylalanine or tryptophan.

CDR3aa | j_gene | v_gene
ASSQVPGQAYTEAF | TRBJ1-1 | TRBV4-1
ASTPGLAGALNEQF | TRBJ2-1 | TRBV16
ASSDYAQGTQY | TRBJ2-5 | TRBV6-1
ASGGWGDGYT | TRBJ1-2 | TRBV6-1
ASRRGGSNTGELF | TRBJ2-2 | TRBV7-3
ASSLGSRGNNEQF | TRBJ2-1 | TRBV10-1
ATSIGTPRDTQY | TRBJ2-3 | TRBV15
ASSSDRVGNIQY | TRBJ2-4 | TRBV5-1
ASSPQAGTNTGELF | TRBJ2-2 | TRBV7-3
ASSWSGEQY | TRBJ2-7 | TRBV6-5
ASSKATVKPQH | TRBJ1-5 | TRBV21-1
AILQGSGGTEAF | TRBJ1-1 | TRBV6-5
ASRIAGKTEQF | TRBJ2-1 | TRBV19
ASSLGRETQY | TRBJ2-5 | TRBV11-2